The 32 T cell receptor beta chains below come from one sample, sequenced in a study of T cell responses to AZD1222 COVID-19 vaccine. The assay was immunoSEQ multiplex PCR, and TCRdb's table has in-frame clones only and misses some. The profile shows 150,000 or so clones, about nine tenths of them singletons. This specimen consisted of peripheral blood, obtained 28 days after the second AZD1222 dose. These receptors came from an adult who received the AZD1222 COVID-19 vaccine.

This chain connects TRBV30 to TRBJ2-1; 12 bases align to TRBD2. Germline CDR1 reads GTSNPN; CDR2 reads SVGIG (reference sequence). Unmatched junction bases numbered 4, after V lost 1 base and J lost 6 bases. This CDR3 is 15 amino acids long. The CDR3: CAWSGLAGVLNEQFF. As DNA, the CDR3 is TGTGCCTGGAGTGGACTAGCGGGAGTACTCAATGAGCAGTTCTTC. Together with reference TRBV30 and TRBJ2-1, the CDR3 gives the full variable domain: SQTIHQWPATLVQPVGSPLSLECTVEGTSNPNLYWYRQAAGRGLQLLFYSVGIGQISSEVPQNLSASRPQDRQFILSSKKLLLSDSGFYLCAWSGLAGVLNEQFFGPGTRLTVL.

The rearrangement joins TRBV5-1 to TRBJ1-4; D not certain. From germline, CDR1 is SGHRS and CDR2 YFSETQ. The CDR3 sequence is 13 residues long. V lost 0 bases to trimming and J lost 4 bases, with 4 bases between them. Here the CDR3 reads CASSLGLNEKLFF. The CDR3 coding sequence is TGCGCCAGCAGCTTGGGTCTTAATGAAAAACTGTTTTTT.

This clone was counted a single time. The CDR3 region is CATHKDRDAYGYTF. CDR3 coding DNA: TGTGCCACCCATAAGGACAGGGATGCCTATGGCTACACCTTC. The J gene is TRBJ1-2, the V gene TRBV19, with TRBD1 matching 8 bases. The CDR3 length is 14 residues. Germline values: CDR1 LNHDA, CDR2 SQIVND (reference sequence). V shed 10 bases and J 4 bases; nucleotides not matched to a gene: 11.

The chain has TRBV7-9 and TRBJ2-7; a possible D gene is TRBD1 (5 bases). The CDR3 is 13 amino acids. Germline-derived CDR1 and CDR2 are SEHNR and FQNEAQ (reference sequence). With 4 bases removed from V and 5 bases from J, the gap between germline ends came to 12 bases. The CDR3 protein is CASSWSDSDEQYF. The CDR3 coding sequence is TGTGCCAGCAGCTGGAGTGACAGCGACGAGCAGTACTTC.

This clone was counted many times. The chain links TRBV10-1 to TRBJ2-5; 9 positions agree with TRBD2. The germline V gene has CDR1 WNHNN and CDR2 SYGVQD (reference sequence). V was pared by 1 base and J by 3 bases, with 3 bases of the junction left unmatched. CDR3 length: 15 residues. In DNA, the CDR3 is TGCGCCAGCAGTGAGTGTAGCGGGAGTGAAGAGACCCAGTACTTC. Amino acid sequence: CASSECSGSEETQYF.

The gene calls are TRBV7-9 and TRBJ2-2, with D perhaps matching TRBD1 or TRBD2 (7 bases each). Germline V CDR1 and CDR2: SEHNR, FQNEAQ (reference sequence). The CDR3 has 18 residues. The V gene lost 4 bases and the J gene lost 4 bases, with 22 bases spanning the gap. The CDR3 DNA is TGTGCCAGCAGCTCCCGACGGGGAGGGCAGGGGGGCACCGGGGAGCTGTTTTTT. Translating it yields CASSSRRGGQGGTGELFF. The full variable domain, completed using reference TRBV7-9 and TRBJ2-2, is DTGVSQNPRHKITKRGQNVTFRCDPISEHNRLYWYRQTLGQGPEFLTYFQNEAQLEKSRLLSDRFSAERPKGSFSTLEIQRTEQGDSAMYLCASSSRRGGQGGTGELFFGEGSRLTVL.

The V and J genes are TRBV6-5 and TRBJ2-7; perhaps TRBD1 as D (5 bases). With 7 bases removed from V and 13 bases from J, the gap between germline ends came to 23 bases. The CDR3 covers 13 residues. Germline V gene sequence: CDR1 MNHEY, CDR2 SVGAGI. The CDR3 reads CASTETRTSYNYF. CDR3 DNA: TGTGCCAGCACCGAAACCAGGACATCCTATAACTACTTC.

The rearrangement links TRBV24-1 to TRBJ2-5, with a weak D call TRBD1 (6 bases). Trimming removed 4 bases from V and 0 bases from J, with 14 bases in between. Looked up from germline, CDR1 is KGHDR and CDR2 is SFDVKD. This CDR3 region has 16 residues. The CDR3 DNA reads TGTGCCACCAGTGACCCACAGGGCCCGTACCAAGAGACCCAGTACTTC. It encodes CATSDPQGPYQETQYF.

The chain carries TRBV5-5 and TRBJ2-5; perhaps TRBD2 as D (6 bases). Trimming removed 2 bases from V and 5 bases from J, with 16 bases in between. Per germline, CDR1 SGHKS and CDR2 YYEKEE (reference sequence). This CDR3 spans 15 amino acids. The CDR3 DNA is TGTGCCAGCAGCTTACGCGGGGCCCACGGGGAGACCCAGTACTTC. Its protein product is CASSLRGAHGETQYF. Supplemented by reference TRBV5-5 and TRBJ2-5, the full variable domain reads DAGVTQSPTHLIKTRGQQVTLRCSPISGHKSVSWYQQVLGQGPQFIFQYYEKEERGRGNFPDRFSARQFPNYSSELNVNALLLGDSALYLCASSLRGAHGETQYFGPGTRLLVL.

This chain joins TRBV19 and TRBJ1-4; the D gene is possibly TRBD1 (6 bases). The V gene's germline CDR1 is LNHDA and CDR2 SQIVND (reference sequence). The CDR3 length is 13 residues. The germline V and J ends were trimmed by 3 bases and 7 bases, with 9 bases remaining between them. CDR3 DNA: TGTGCCAGTAGTATCCGGACAGCTGAAAAACTGTTTTTT. Translation: CASSIRTAEKLFF. Drawing the rest from reference TRBV19 and TRBJ1-4, the complete variable domain is DGGITQSPKYLFRKEGQNVTLSCEQNLNHDAMYWYRQDPGQGLRLIYYSQIVNDFQKGDIAEGYSVSREKKESFPLTVTSAQKNPTAFYLCASSIRTAEKLFFGSGTQLSVL.

The genes are TRBV2 and TRBJ1-5; the D is unclear. The CDR3 has 13 amino acids. V was clipped by 2 bases and J by 5 bases, with 7 bases between them. CDR1 is SNHLY and CDR2 is FYNNEI in the germline V gene. CDR3 sequence (DNA): TGTGCCAGCAGTGAAAATGGCGATCAGCCCCAGCATTTT. Amino acid sequence: CASSENGDQPQHF.

This chain connects TRBV3-1 (or the pseudogene TRBV3-2) to TRBJ1-1; D call uncertain. The ends were cut back, 3 bases at V and 4 bases at J, with 9 bases in the middle. CDR1 and CDR2 (germline): LGHDT, YNNKEL (reference sequence). This CDR3 contains 13 residues. The CDR3 loop reads CASSQALGTEAFF. The CDR3 DNA is TGTGCCAGCAGCCAGGCCTTGGGCACTGAAGCTTTCTTT.

The V gene is TRBV6-5, the J gene TRBJ2-7; 11 nucleotides match TRBD2. The CDR3 covers 16 residues. V gave up 0 bases and J gave up 1 base; unmatched junction bases: 2. CDR1 and CDR2 from the germline V gene are MNHEY and SVGAGI. The CDR3 region is CASSYSGTSGSYEQYF. Here the CDR3 DNA reads TGTGCCAGCAGTTACTCGGGGACTAGCGGATCCTACGAGCAGTACTTC.

Written as DNA, the CDR3 is TGTGCCAGCAGCTTGCCTCTAGCGGGACCCAAGTTCTTC. Amino acids: CASSLPLAGPKFF. The chain carries TRBV5-6 and TRBJ2-1, with TRBD2 matching 9 bases. The length of the CDR3 is 13 residues. CDR1 is SGHDT, CDR2 YYEEEE, per germline. With 1 base clipped from V and 14 bases from J, the junction kept 7 bases outside the gene matches.

CDR3 sequence: CASSPGGHGAANYGYTF. As DNA, the CDR3 is TGTGCCAGTAGTCCTGGGGGGCACGGTGCCGCTAACTATGGCTACACCTTC. This chain links TRBV19 with TRBJ1-2; D might be TRBD1 (6 bases). The CDR3 consists of 17 residues. V gave up 5 bases and J gave up 0 bases, with 19 bases separating them. Germline CDR1 LNHDA, CDR2 SQIVND (reference sequence).

This rearrangement joins TRBV20-1 to TRBJ2-6; D unclear. CDR3 length equals 11 residues. V lost 0 bases and J lost 15, with 9 bases in between. Germline-derived CDR1 and CDR2 are DFQATT and SNEGSKA (reference sequence). CDR3 residues: CSAREGRGLTF. DNA of the CDR3: TGCAGTGCTAGAGAAGGACGAGGCCTGACTTTC.

The chain carries TRBV5-1 and TRBJ2-7, with 8 positions matching TRBD1. Trimming removed 4 bases from V and 6 bases from J; junction bases left unmatched: 6. The CDR3 has 13 amino acids. Per the germline V gene, CDR1 is SGHRS and CDR2 is YFSETQ. CDR3 amino acids: CASSPTGAAEQYF. The CDR3 DNA sequence: TGCGCCAGCAGCCCGACAGGGGCGGCCGAGCAGTACTTC.

The chain joins TRBV5-1 to TRBJ2-7; possible D gene TRBD2, 6 bases. Trimming took off 5 bases at V and 0 bases at J, with 12 bases between the two ends. The germline gives CDR1 SGHRS, CDR2 YFSETQ. The CDR3 runs to 14 residues. CDR3 coding DNA: TGCGCCAGCAGTGCGGAGGGGATCTCCTACGAGCAGTACTTC. This codes for CASSAEGISYEQYF.

The CDR3 sequence: CASRKGLAGNNEQFF. For the CDR3, the DNA is TGCGCCAGCAGGAAGGGACTAGCAGGAAACAATGAGCAGTTCTTC. The chain has TRBV4-1 and TRBJ2-1; the match to TRBD2 covers 9 bases. Germline loops: CDR1 MGHRA, CDR2 YSYEKL. The CDR3 is made up of 15 amino acids. Trimming at V came to 6 bases and at J to 5 bases, leaving 8 bases not matched to a gene.

The chain combines TRBV11-1 with TRBJ1-1; D not certain. V shed 2 bases and J shed 2 bases, with 6 bases lying between them. This CDR3 contains 13 residues. Germline CDR1 is SGHAT and CDR2 is FQDESV (reference sequence). CDR3 sequence reads: CASSLRGNTEAFF. As DNA, the CDR3 is TGTGCCAGCAGCTTACGGGGAAACACTGAAGCTTTCTTT.

This clone was counted a single time. The genes are TRBV7-9 and TRBJ2-2; 8 nucleotides line up with TRBD1. V shed 5 bases, J shed 5 bases, and the junction held 16 bases outside the gene matches. The length of the CDR3 is 18 residues. The germline V gene encodes CDR1 SEHNR and CDR2 FQNEAQ (reference sequence). CDR3 protein: CASSRSPSVTGGTGELFF. CDR3 DNA: TGTGCCAGCAGCCGGTCCCCCTCCGTAACAGGGGGGACCGGGGAGCTGTTTTTT.

V usage is TRBV27 and J usage is TRBJ2-3; D is unresolved. The CDR3 has 12 residues. V was pared by 5 bases and J by 4 bases, with 7 bases between. In germline, CDR1 is MNHEY, CDR2 SMNVEV (reference sequence). CDR3: CASSPGSDTQYF. The CDR3 nucleotides read TGTGCCAGCAGTCCGGGTTCAGATACGCAGTATTTT.

The rearrangement links TRBV4-2 to TRBJ1-1, with D perhaps TRBD1 (6 bases). This CDR3 region has 15 residues. Trimming removed 1 base from V and 1 base from J, with 10 bases in between. The germline CDR1 and CDR2 sequences are LGHNA and YNFKEQ. The CDR3 loop reads CASSQVQGRNTEAFF. DNA for the CDR3: TGTGCCAGCAGCCAAGTTCAGGGGAGGAACACTGAAGCTTTCTTT.

The V and J genes are TRBV4-2 and TRBJ2-1; D possibly corresponds to TRBD1 (5 bases). Trimming took off 1 base at V and 0 bases at J, with 10 bases between the two ends. Per the germline V gene, CDR1 is LGHNA and CDR2 is YNFKEQ. CDR3 size: 16 residues. CDR3: CASSQAQGYSYNEQFF. DNA for the CDR3: TGTGCCAGCAGCCAAGCTCAGGGTTACTCCTACAATGAGCAGTTCTTC.

The V and J genes are TRBV28 and TRBJ1-6, with 9 bases matching TRBD1. CDR3 size: 16 residues. The J segment lost 5 bases and the V segment lost 4 bases, leaving 6 bases of the junction unmatched. Looked up from germline, CDR1 is MDHEN and CDR2 is SYDVKM. For the CDR3, the DNA is TGTGCCAGCAGTTCCCGGGGACAGGGAGATAATTCACCCCTCCACTTT. Amino acids: CASSSRGQGDNSPLHF.

CDR3: CATSRDPKGGELFF. The CDR3 bases are TGTGCCACCAGCAGAGATCCGAAGGGCGGGGAGCTGTTTTTT. V usage is TRBV15 and J usage is TRBJ2-2; D call uncertain. CDR3 size: 14 residues. The V and J ends lost 0 bases and 7 bases respectively, with 9 bases between them. Germline CDR1 reads LNHNV; CDR2 reads YYDKDF (reference sequence).

This rearrangement joins TRBV5-1 to TRBJ2-1; 7 bases are shared with TRBD2. The germline V gene encodes CDR1 SGHRS and CDR2 YFSETQ. The CDR3 length is 14 residues. With 0 bases clipped from V and 9 bases from J, the junction kept 6 bases outside the gene matches. CDR3 bases: TGCGCCAGCAGCTTGGCGGCGGGAGCGGGTGAGCAGTTCTTC. Protein sequence: CASSLAAGAGEQFF.

V and J are TRBV19 and TRBJ1-2; D might be TRBD1 (5 bases). Germline CDR1 LNHDA, CDR2 SQIVND (reference sequence). Trimming took off 3 bases at V and 8 bases at J, with 10 bases between the two ends. This CDR3 has 12 amino acids. The CDR3 is CASSISGRGYTF. CDR3 bases: TGTGCCAGTAGTATTTCAGGGAGAGGCTACACCTTC.

CDR3 amino acids: CASSYRDRGPPGELFF. DNA for the CDR3: TGTGCCAGCAGCTACCGGGACAGGGGTCCCCCCGGGGAGCTGTTTTTT. The chain carries TRBV7-9 and TRBJ2-2; TRBD1 agrees at 10 bases. The CDR3 length is 16 residues. J gave up 6 bases and V 4 bases, and 8 bases lay outside the gene matches. Germline V CDR1 and CDR2: SEHNR, FQNEAQ (reference sequence).

In its sample, this clone was seen once. This rearrangement joins TRBV5-4 to TRBJ2-7; 11 positions agree with TRBD2. From germline, CDR1 is SGHNT and CDR2 YYREEE (reference sequence). This CDR3 has 15 residues. Unmatched junction bases numbered 6, after V lost 4 bases and J lost 3 bases. CDR3 nucleotide sequence: TGTGCCAGCAGCCCGAGACTAGCGGGGAGCTACGAGCAGTACTTC. Its translation is CASSPRLAGSYEQYF.

This rearrangement joins TRBV9 to TRBJ1-1; the D gene is possibly TRBD1 (6 bases). Trimming stripped 4 bases from V and 1 base from J, with 8 bases between. The CDR3 is 13 amino acids. CDR1 SGDLS and CDR2 YYNGEE come from the germline V gene. This CDR3 reads CASSSDRNTEAFF. CDR3 nucleotide sequence: TGTGCCAGCAGCTCGGACAGGAACACTGAAGCTTTCTTT.

J is TRBJ1-2 and V is TRBV28; D is perhaps TRBD1 (6 bases). Germline lookup yields CDR1 MDHEN and CDR2 SYDVKM. V lost 6 bases and J 8 bases, leaving 10 bases between the germline ends. The CDR3 is 11 residues long. The CDR3 sequence is CASSQTGGYTF. DNA of the CDR3: TGTGCCAGCAGCCAGACAGGCGGCTACACCTTC.